This passage covers 15 T cell receptor beta chains from one sample sequenced in a study of blood T cell repertoires in COVID-19. Libraries were prepared by immunoSEQ multiplex PCR; TCRdb keeps only in-frame clonotypes and omits some of them. The sample has around 100,000 clones, 90% to 95% seen once. Source material: peripheral blood. Receptor source: a man aged 45-65 years with active COVID-19.

The chain links TRBV7-8 to TRBJ1-1; D gene ambiguous. Trimming removed 5 bases from V and 4 bases from J, with 17 bases in between. The germline CDR1 and CDR2 sequences are SGHVS and FQNEAQ. The CDR3 sequence is 15 residues long. The CDR3 sequence is CASSPVAGWGTEAFF. DNA for the CDR3: TGTGCCAGCAGCCCTGTCGCGGGTTGGGGCACTGAAGCTTTCTTT.

This clone has just one count. The chain is built from TRBV18 and TRBJ2-1, with 13 bases identical to TRBD2. The ends lost 3 bases at V and 7 bases at J; junction bases unmatched: 3. Germline V lookup: CDR1 KGHSH, CDR2 LQKENI. CDR3 length equals 15 residues. DNA of the CDR3: TGTGCCAGCTCACCCCTGACTAGCGGGAGGAATGAGCAGTTCTTC. Amino acid sequence: CASSPLTSGRNEQFF.

The chain couples TRBV24-1 to TRBJ1-4; 7 bases align to TRBD1. The CDR3 is 15 amino acids. In germline, CDR1 is KGHDR, CDR2 SFDVKD. Trimming cost V 7 bases and J 8 bases; bases outside gene matches: 12. The CDR3 region is CATRGKGGAGEKLFF. CDR3 coding DNA: TGTGCCACCAGGGGCAAAGGGGGCGCGGGGGAAAAACTGTTTTTT.

The chain joins TRBV5-1 to TRBJ2-7; 14 nucleotides align to TRBD2. V trimming: 3 bases; J trimming: 2 bases; junction bases outside the gene matches: 16. CDR3 size: 20 residues. Germline CDR1 SGHRS, CDR2 YFSETQ. Here the CDR3 DNA reads TGCGCCAGCAGCTCAACCGGGACTAGCGGGGGACTCAGCCGGCCCTACGAGCAGTACTTC. Protein: CASSSTGTSGGLSRPYEQYF.

This rearrangement joins TRBV3-1 (or the pseudogene TRBV3-2) to TRBJ1-6; weak D call: TRBD1 (5 bases). V was clipped by 1 base and J by 7 bases, with 8 bases between them. CDR1 and CDR2 (germline): LGHDT, YNNKEL (reference sequence). CDR3 length equals 14 residues. CDR3 residues: CASSQAAGNSPLHF. The CDR3 region has the DNA TGTGCCAGCAGCCAAGCGGCAGGGAATTCACCCCTCCACTTT.

J is TRBJ2-3 and V is TRBV3-1 (or the pseudogene TRBV3-2); no firm D call. The CDR3 spans 16 residues. V was trimmed by 0 bases and J by 0 bases, leaving 10 bases between them. CDR1 and CDR2 from the germline V gene are LGHDT and YNNKEL (reference sequence). CDR3 nucleotides: TGTGCCAGCAGCCAAGAGTTACAGCTGAGCACAGATACGCAGTATTTT. Its translation: CASSQELQLSTDTQYF.

This clone occurred once. The rearrangement links TRBV7-8 to TRBJ1-5; 8 bases agree with TRBD1. The germline V gene has CDR1 SGHVS and CDR2 FQNEAQ. The CDR3 totals 16 residues. The J segment lost 3 bases and the V segment lost 2 bases, leaving 6 bases of the junction unmatched. CDR3 nucleotides: TGTGCCAGCAGCTTAACGCAGGGGGCAACCAATCAGCCCCAGCATTTT. This sequence encodes CASSLTQGATNQPQHF.

The genes are TRBV19 and TRBJ1-2; the D is unclear. The V end was cut by 3 bases, the J end by 4 bases, with 9 bases between. The CDR3 spans 13 residues. Per the germline V gene, CDR1 is LNHDA and CDR2 is SQIVND (reference sequence). The CDR3 nucleotides are TGTGCCAGTAGTATGGCAGTGGCCTATGGCTACACCTTC. It encodes CASSMAVAYGYTF.

This chain joins TRBV4-1 and TRBJ2-3; TRBD2 matches at 7 bases. V shed 0 bases, J shed 7 bases, and the junction held 13 bases outside the gene matches. The germline gives CDR1 MGHRA, CDR2 YSYEKL. The CDR3 is made up of 17 amino acids. The CDR3 region is CASSQDTAGAVRNTQYF. The CDR3 DNA follows: TGCGCCAGCAGCCAAGATACCGCGGGAGCGGTCAGGAATACGCAGTATTTT.

The chain is built from TRBV2 and TRBJ2-6; 8 positions agree with TRBD1. V dropped 8 bases and J dropped 0; count of bases not matched to a gene: 6. Germline V gene lookup returns CDR1 SNHLY and CDR2 FYNNEI. This CDR3 is built from 16 residues. In DNA, the CDR3 is TGTGCCAGCCGACAGGGGAAGAACTCTGGGGCCAACGTCCTGACTTTC. It codes for CASRQGKNSGANVLTF.

CDR3: CASSRDRDKGEQYF. CDR3 nucleotide sequence: TGTGCCAGTAGCAGGGACAGGGATAAGGGCGAGCAGTACTTC. The genes are TRBV19 and TRBJ2-7, with 9 bases fitting TRBD1. The CDR3 covers 14 residues. Germline V gives CDR1 LNHDA, CDR2 SQIVND (reference sequence). The J segment lost 6 bases and the V segment lost 6 bases, leaving 9 bases of the junction unmatched.

V is TRBV19 and J is TRBJ2-1; 7 bases are a match to TRBD1. CDR1 and CDR2 (germline): LNHDA, SQIVND (reference sequence). The CDR3 extends over 16 amino acids. After removal of 4 bases from V and 0 bases from J, the junction contained 6 bases not matched to a gene. CDR3 protein: CASSRSTGSSYNEQFF. DNA of the CDR3: TGTGCCAGTAGTAGGTCGACAGGGAGCTCCTACAATGAGCAGTTCTTC.

The gene calls are TRBV7-8 and TRBJ1-5, with D possibly matching TRBD1 (5 bases). Germline V gene lookup returns CDR1 SGHVS and CDR2 FQNEAQ. This CDR3 is built from 13 residues. V was trimmed by 2 bases and J by 5 bases, leaving 7 bases between them. The CDR3 protein is CASSLQGYQPQHF. In DNA form, the CDR3 reads TGTGCCAGCAGCTTACAGGGATATCAGCCCCAGCATTTT.

J is TRBJ1-6 and V is TRBV6-1, with D maybe TRBD1 (6 bases). Germline lookup yields CDR1 MNHNS and CDR2 SASEGT. V was shortened by 3 bases and J by 6 bases, with 15 bases between the two germline ends. The CDR3 has 16 amino acids. CDR3 sequence: CASSEDPRGANSPLHF. The CDR3 region has the DNA TGTGCCAGCAGTGAGGATCCCAGGGGCGCTAATTCACCCCTCCACTTT.

This clone was detected a few times. This chain links TRBV14 with TRBJ1-1, with D possibly TRBD1 on 6 matching bases. Trimming stripped 4 bases from V and 1 base from J, with 10 bases between. This CDR3 is 14 amino acids long. From germline, CDR1 is SGHDN and CDR2 FVKESK. The CDR3, as DNA: TGTGCCAGCAGCCTAGCACAGGGGAACACTGAAGCTTTCTTT. Encoded protein: CASSLAQGNTEAFF.